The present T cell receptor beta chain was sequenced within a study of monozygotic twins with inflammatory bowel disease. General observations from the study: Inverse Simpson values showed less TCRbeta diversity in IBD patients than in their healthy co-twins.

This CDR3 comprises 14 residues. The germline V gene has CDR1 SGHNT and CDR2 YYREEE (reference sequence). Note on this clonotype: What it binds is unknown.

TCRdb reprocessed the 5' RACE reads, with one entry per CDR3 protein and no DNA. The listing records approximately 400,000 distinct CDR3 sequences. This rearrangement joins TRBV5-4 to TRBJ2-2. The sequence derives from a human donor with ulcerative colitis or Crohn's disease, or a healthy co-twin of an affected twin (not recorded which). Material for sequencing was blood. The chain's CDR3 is CASSLDRWNGELFF.